This T cell receptor beta chain was found in a study of identical twins. This clonotype came up a few times. Germline assignment: CDR1 KGHDR and CDR2 SFDVKD. This CDR3 is 14 amino acids long. Trimming left V 5 bases short and J 0 bases short, with 8 bases between. TCRdb reprocessed the 5' RACE reads with MiXCR, giving one entry per CDR3 protein. The data show about 520,000 distinct CDR3 sequences, roughly a fifth seen once. These data were also filed under a second study, of T cells expressing NK-cell markers. That paper adds: A few donors' CD3+CD56-NKG2C+ cells were dominated by the same clonotypes.

V is TRBV24-1 and J is TRBJ2-3, with no clear D. Material for sequencing was CD4+ T cells sorted from blood. This TCR was sampled from a young woman in good health. CDR3 nucleotides: TGTGCCACCAGTGGGGCGCCCAGCACAGATACGCAGTATTTT. Residues: CATSGAPSTDTQYF.